Presented here are 7 T cell receptor beta chains from one specimen sequenced in a study of blood T cell repertoires in COVID-19 (dated by TCRdb to 2018 to 2021). The method was the immunoSEQ multiplex PCR assay. The clones in this table, taken by TCRdb from immuneACCESS, are in-frame only. Not every clone is retained; where verified, under half of the shortfall comes from an unresolved V gene, and the cause of the rest is unknown. This sample is represented by 450,000 to 600,000 clones; approximately 86% of them were singletons. The top ten clonotypes cover 0.7% of the sample. What was sequenced was PBMCs or T cells enriched from blood (not recorded which). The receptors derive from a woman aged 18-35 years who had recovered from COVID-19.

The chain employs TRBV9 and TRBJ2-3, with 8 bases that match TRBD2. Germline values: CDR1 SGDLS, CDR2 YYNGEE. The trim removed 0 bases at V and 1 base at J, leaving 7 bases unmatched. The CDR3 has 17 residues. CDR3 sequence reads: CASSVDGGEGGTDTQYF. CDR3 in DNA: TGTGCCAGCAGCGTAGACGGGGGGGAAGGGGGCACAGATACGCAGTATTTT.

The V and J genes are TRBV5-1 and TRBJ2-5, with a tentative D call TRBD2 (5 bases). V dropped 3 bases and J dropped 7 bases, with 13 bases sitting between them. The CDR3 is 13 residues long. Germline lookup yields CDR1 SGHRS and CDR2 YFSETQ. The CDR3 sequence: CASSWTGEGTQYF. The CDR3 coding sequence is TGCGCCAGCAGCTGGACCGGTGAGGGGACCCAGTACTTC.

This chain joins TRBV30 and TRBJ2-7, with a tentative D call TRBD1 (5 bases). The length of the CDR3 is 16 residues. The germline V and J ends were trimmed by 4 bases and 6 bases, with 25 bases remaining between them. Germline V gene data show CDR1 as GTSNPN and CDR2 as SVGIG (reference sequence). CDR3 region: CAWTTSGALPFVEQYF. CDR3 DNA: TGTGCCTGGACCACCTCTGGGGCCCTCCCCTTTGTCGAGCAGTACTTC.

This clone has just a few counts. V is TRBV3-1 (or the pseudogene TRBV3-2) and J is TRBJ1-2; 7 positions match TRBD1. This CDR3 spans 17 amino acids. Germline V gene sequence: CDR1 LGHDT, CDR2 YNNKEL (reference sequence). The J segment lost 5 bases and the V segment lost 0 bases, leaving 12 bases of the junction unmatched. DNA for the CDR3: TGTGCCAGCAGCCAAGACATATTACAGGGGATTAGGTATGGCTACACCTTC. Encoded protein: CASSQDILQGIRYGYTF.

This chain links TRBV10-2 with TRBJ2-1, with 8 positions matching TRBD2. The V gene end was trimmed by 4 bases and the J gene end by 2 bases; junction bases not matched to a gene: 1. Germline assignment: CDR1 WSHSY and CDR2 SAAADI. This CDR3 region has 14 residues. CDR3 protein: CASSAGGPYNEQFF. The DNA of the CDR3 is TGCGCCAGCAGTGCGGGGGGGCCCTACAATGAGCAGTTCTTC.

The CDR3 is CASSLSSGGATYEQYF. CDR3 in DNA: TGCGCCAGCAGCTTGTCCAGCGGGGGGGCCACCTACGAGCAGTACTTC. This chain connects TRBV5-1 to TRBJ2-7; 10 bases align to TRBD2. The germline V gene encodes CDR1 SGHRS and CDR2 YFSETQ. The CDR3 length is 16 residues. The V gene end was trimmed by 1 base and the J gene end by 2 bases; junction bases not matched to a gene: 6.

A few counts support this clone. The chain carries TRBV5-1 and TRBJ2-3; 8 bases match TRBD1. With 4 bases clipped from V and 2 bases from J, the junction kept 6 bases outside the gene matches. Per the germline V gene, CDR1 is SGHRS and CDR2 is YFSETQ. The CDR3 contains 15 residues. The CDR3 coding sequence is TGCGCCAGCAGCCTTCAGGGGGCCCCCACAGATACGCAGTATTTT. Encoded protein: CASSLQGAPTDTQYF.